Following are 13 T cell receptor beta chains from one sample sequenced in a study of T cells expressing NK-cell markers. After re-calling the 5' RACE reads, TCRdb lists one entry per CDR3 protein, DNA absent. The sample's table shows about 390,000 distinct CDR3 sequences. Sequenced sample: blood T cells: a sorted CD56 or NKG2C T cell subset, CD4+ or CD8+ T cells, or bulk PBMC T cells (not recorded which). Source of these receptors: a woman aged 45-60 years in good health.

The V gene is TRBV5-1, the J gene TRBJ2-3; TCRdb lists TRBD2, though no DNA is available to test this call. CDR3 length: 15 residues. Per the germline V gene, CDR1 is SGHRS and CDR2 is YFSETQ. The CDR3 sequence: CASSLEGRAVDTQYF.

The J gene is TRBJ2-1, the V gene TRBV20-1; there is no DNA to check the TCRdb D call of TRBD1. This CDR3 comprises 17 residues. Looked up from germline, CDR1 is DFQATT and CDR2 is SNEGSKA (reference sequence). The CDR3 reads CSARDLRPGQSYNEQFF.

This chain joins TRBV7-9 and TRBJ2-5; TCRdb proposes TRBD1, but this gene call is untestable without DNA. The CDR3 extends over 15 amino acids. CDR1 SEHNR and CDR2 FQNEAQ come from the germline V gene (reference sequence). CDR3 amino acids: CASSHAQGSQETQYF. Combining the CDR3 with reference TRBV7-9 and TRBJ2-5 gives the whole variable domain DTGVSQNPRHKITKRGQNVTFRCDPISEHNRLYWYRQTLGQGPEFLTYFQNEAQLEKSRLLSDRFSAERPKGSFSTLEIQRTEQGDSAMYLCASSHAQGSQETQYFGPGTRLLVL.

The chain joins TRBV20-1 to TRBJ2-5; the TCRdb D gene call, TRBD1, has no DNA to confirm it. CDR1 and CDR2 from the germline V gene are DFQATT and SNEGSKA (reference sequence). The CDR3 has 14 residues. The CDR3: CSARARDGTETQYF.

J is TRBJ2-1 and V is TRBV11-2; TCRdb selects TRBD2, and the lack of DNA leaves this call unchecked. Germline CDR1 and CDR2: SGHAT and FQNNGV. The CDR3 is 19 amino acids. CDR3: CASTLRISGRARSYNEQFF.

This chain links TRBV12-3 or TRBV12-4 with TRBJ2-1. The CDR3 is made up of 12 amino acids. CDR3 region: CASRLAQTRQFF.

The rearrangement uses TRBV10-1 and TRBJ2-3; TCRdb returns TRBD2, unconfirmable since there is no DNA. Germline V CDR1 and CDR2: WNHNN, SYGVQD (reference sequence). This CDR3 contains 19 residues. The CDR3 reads CASSESSHLAGVDTDTQYF.

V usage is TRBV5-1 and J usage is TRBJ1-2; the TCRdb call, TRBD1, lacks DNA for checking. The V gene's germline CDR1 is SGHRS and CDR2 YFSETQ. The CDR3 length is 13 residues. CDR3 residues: CASSDGTPDGYTF.

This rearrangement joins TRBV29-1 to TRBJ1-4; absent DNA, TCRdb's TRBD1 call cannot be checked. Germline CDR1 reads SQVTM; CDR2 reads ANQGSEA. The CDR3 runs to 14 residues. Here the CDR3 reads CSGSVGTVNEKLFF.

The CDR3 reads CASSQADIGIRFF. The rearrangement joins TRBV4-1 to TRBJ2-1. Germline V gene data show CDR1 as MGHRA and CDR2 as YSYEKL. This CDR3 is 13 amino acids long.

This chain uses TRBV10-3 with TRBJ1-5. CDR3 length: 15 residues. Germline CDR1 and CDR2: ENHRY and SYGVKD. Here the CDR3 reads CAISDGGLPSQPQHF.

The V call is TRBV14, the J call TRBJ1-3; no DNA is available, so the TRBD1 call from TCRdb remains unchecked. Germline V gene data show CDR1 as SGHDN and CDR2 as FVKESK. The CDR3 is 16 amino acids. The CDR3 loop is CASKSITGSSGNTIYF.

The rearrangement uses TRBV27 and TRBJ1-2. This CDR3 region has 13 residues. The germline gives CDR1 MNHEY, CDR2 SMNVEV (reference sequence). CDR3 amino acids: CASALGRVYGYTF.